This TCR beta chain is drawn from a study of chemoradiotherapy in HPV16-positive cancers. Study details: Functional T-cell assays on a couple of HPV16-positive patients' cells defined candidate HPV-specific clones and common TCR motifs.

Concerning this clone: Antigen specificity is unknown.

The assay was immunoSEQ multiplex PCR, and TCRdb's table has in-frame clones only and misses some. The sample records about 24,000 clones, roughly 95% being singletons. Deletions cut 0 bases from V and 3 bases from J, with 12 bases between. CDR1 is SGHTS, CDR2 YDEGEE, per germline. The CDR3 sequence is 15 residues long. Study-wide results and limits: Candidate HPV-specific clones and E7-related TCR motifs grew in tumor during treatment. The functional HPV-specific definition rests on just a couple of HPV16-positive patients. Better recurrence-free survival went with HPV-responsive T-cell expansion in HPV16-positive patients.

The V call is TRBV5-8, the J call TRBJ1-1; perhaps TRBD1 as D (5 bases). The TCR comes from a human donor with HPV-associated anogenital cancer. This material was collected from a patient who underwent chemoradiotherapy. The DNA of the CDR3 is TGTGCCAGCAGCTTGGTGGGGGGGTCCGACACTGAAGCTTTCTTT. It specifies CASSLVGGSDTEAFF.